The text below deals with one T cell receptor beta chain. Its matching antigen is unknown. This sample is part of a study of T cell clonotyping in hematopoietic cell transplantation. General study points: No sorting was done, leaving CD4 and CD8 contributions mixed. After transplant, recipient diversity fell while pathologically expanded clonotypes grew through day 180.

V lost 3 bases, J lost 3 bases, and 6 bases stayed unmatched. There are 15 residues in the CDR3. Per the germline V gene, CDR1 is SNHLY and CDR2 is FYNNEI. TCRdb keeps only in-frame clones here, not all; method: immunoSEQ multiplex PCR. The table lists some 10,000 clones, 97% of them singletons. The rearrangement uses TRBV2 and TRBJ2-7; 9 bases align to TRBD1. Sequencing used peripheral blood mononuclear cells, obtained 100 days after allogeneic stem cell transplant. The TCR comes from a male patient aged 60 to 75 who had an allogeneic stem cell transplant from a related donor, so the T cells may come from the graft donor. Some clones in this sample may be carry-over from other donors' samples. Written as DNA, the CDR3 is TGTGCCAGCAGTGAGCTGGGACAGGGTCTCTACGAGCAGTACTTC. Translated, it gives CASSELGQGLYEQYF.